This T cell receptor beta chain originates from a study of cytomegalovirus exposure and HLA in healthy donors. The PCR employed 60 Vbeta primers together with 13 Jbeta primers. Sequencing used immunoSEQ multiplex PCR; TCRdb keeps in-frame clones, though not all of them. The table records fewer than 200,000 clones, 55% to 80% of them present only once. This TCR came from a woman between 18 and 29 years old in good health and CMV-seropositive. Material: PBMCs.

CDR3 loop: CAWEATGQSYTF. As DNA, the CDR3 is TGTGCCTGGGAAGCGACGGGACAATCGTACACCTTC. This chain connects TRBV30 to TRBJ1-2; maybe TRBD1 (6 bases). Germline V gene lookup returns CDR1 GTSNPN and CDR2 SVGIG (reference sequence). With 5 bases removed from V and 11 bases from J, the gap between germline ends came to 18 bases. CDR3 length: 12 residues.